A single sample gave rise to the 18 T cell receptor beta chains below, sequenced in a study of shared clonotypes between healthy human individuals. The repertoire was sequenced with immunoSEQ multiplex PCR; TCRdb's copy has only in-frame clones and lacks some. The repertoire has around 1.6 million clones, 95% to 99% of them found once; the top ten carry roughly 0.4%. Material for sequencing was naive CD4+ T cells sorted from blood. Subset here: CD45RA+ positively selected. These receptors originate from a young man in good health.

This rearrangement joins TRBV10-3 to TRBJ2-7; 12 bases are shared with TRBD1. The V gene end was trimmed by 7 bases and the J gene end by 6 bases; junction bases not matched to a gene: 7. The CDR3 consists of 14 residues. Germline V CDR1 and CDR2: ENHRY, SYGVKD. This chain's CDR3 is CAITIGTGGSEQYF. CDR3 bases: TGTGCCATCACCATCGGGACAGGGGGCTCCGAGCAGTACTTC.

The genes are TRBV7-3 and TRBJ1-1, with TRBD1 as a possible D gene (5 bases). The CDR3 is 13 amino acids. Germline V gene data show CDR1 as SGHTA and CDR2 as FQGTGA. With 5 bases removed from V and 6 bases from J, the gap between germline ends came to 13 bases. The CDR3 reads CASSPRGFAEAFF. CDR3 in DNA: TGTGCCAGCAGCCCAAGGGGTTTCGCTGAAGCTTTCTTT.

The rearrangement joins TRBV25-1 to TRBJ1-1, with D hard to call. V was clipped by 1 base and J by 4 bases, with 10 bases between them. The CDR3 contains 14 residues. Germline loops: CDR1 MGHDK, CDR2 SYGVNS. The CDR3 loop reads CASSEWRGSTEAFF. The CDR3 DNA is TGTGCCAGCAGTGAATGGCGGGGTTCCACTGAAGCTTTCTTT.

The chain combines TRBV5-4 with TRBJ2-3, with D perhaps matching TRBD1 (6 bases). CDR1 and CDR2 from the germline V gene are SGHNT and YYREEE (reference sequence). This CDR3 region has 15 residues. V gave up 4 bases and J gave up 4 bases, with 16 bases separating them. The DNA of the CDR3 is TGTGCCAGCAGCCAAACAGGGATTGCAGCAGATACGCAGTATTTT. Translated: CASSQTGIAADTQYF.

A note on this clone: Other DNA sequences in the sample encode the same CDR3. The chain uses TRBV7-9 and TRBJ1-3; no definite D call. CDR1 is SEHNR and CDR2 is FQNEAQ in the germline V gene (reference sequence). Trimming shortened V by 3 bases and J by 0 bases, and 9 bases separated the two germline ends. CDR3 length equals 15 residues. CDR3 DNA sequence: TGTGCCAGCAGCTTGGGGAGAAGCTCTGGAAACACCATATATTTT. It encodes CASSLGRSSGNTIYF.

This chain connects TRBV6-5 to TRBJ1-1, with D uncertain. The germline V and J ends were trimmed by 4 bases and 2 bases, with 14 bases remaining between them. The CDR3 has 15 amino acids. Germline V lookup: CDR1 MNHEY, CDR2 SVGAGI. CDR3 protein: CASSFLPMGNTEAFF. Written as DNA, the CDR3 is TGTGCCAGCAGTTTTCTTCCCATGGGTAACACTGAAGCTTTCTTT.

The chain recombines TRBV5-1 with TRBJ2-2; D gene unclear. The length of the CDR3 is 14 residues. From germline, CDR1 is SGHRS and CDR2 YFSETQ. Trimming cost V 4 bases and J 7 bases, with 14 bases left between them. This CDR3 is CASSDTRAVGELFF. The CDR3 bases are TGCGCCAGCAGCGACACACGGGCAGTCGGGGAGCTGTTTTTT.

V usage is TRBV19 and J usage is TRBJ2-5; the D gene is possibly TRBD2 (5 bases). V was clipped by 3 bases and J by 5 bases, with 13 bases between them. CDR1 and CDR2 from the germline V gene are LNHDA and SQIVND (reference sequence). This CDR3 has 14 residues. The CDR3 protein is CASSIMGGSETQYF. CDR3 nucleotides: TGTGCCAGTAGTATCATGGGTGGGAGTGAGACCCAGTACTTC.

V usage is TRBV20-1 and J usage is TRBJ2-7, with TRBD2 identical over 8 bases. Per the germline V gene, CDR1 is DFQATT and CDR2 is SNEGSKA (reference sequence). The CDR3 consists of 11 residues. The CDR3 sequence is CSSPSGYEQYF. The CDR3, as DNA: TGCAGCTCGCCTAGCGGGTACGAGCAGTACTTC.

The gene calls are TRBV5-6 and TRBJ2-5; TRBD2 aligns across 11 bases. V was clipped by 2 bases and J by 4 bases; unmatched bases: 4. CDR1 and CDR2 from the germline V gene are SGHDT and YYEEEE. The CDR3 consists of 15 residues. The CDR3 sequence is CASSFTSGSPETQYF. The CDR3 DNA is TGTGCCAGCAGCTTCACTAGCGGGAGCCCAGAGACCCAGTACTTC.

J is TRBJ1-5 and V is TRBV5-6; D gene ambiguous. The CDR3 is made up of 14 amino acids. Germline V CDR1 and CDR2: SGHDT, YYEEEE. Trimming removed 4 bases from V and 5 bases from J, with 13 bases in between. CDR3 protein: CASSLVGWDQPQHF. Here the CDR3 DNA reads TGTGCCAGCAGCCTTGTTGGGTGGGATCAGCCCCAGCATTTT.

V gene TRBV5-1 combines with J gene TRBJ2-5; TRBD1 might be the D (6 bases). CDR1 SGHRS and CDR2 YFSETQ come from the germline V gene. The CDR3 loop spans 14 amino acids. The V gene lost 2 bases and the J gene lost 5 bases, with 13 bases spanning the gap. This chain's CDR3 is CASSFAQGLETQYF. For the CDR3, the DNA is TGCGCCAGCAGCTTTGCACAGGGTTTGGAGACCCAGTACTTC.

The CDR3 here is CASSPRVAGDDEQFF. The CDR3 bases are TGCGCCAGCAGCCCCCGAGTAGCGGGAGACGATGAGCAGTTCTTC. The chain combines TRBV4-3 with TRBJ2-1; 9 nucleotides agree with TRBD2. The V and J ends lost 4 bases and 8 bases, in that order; junction bases with no gene match: 9. CDR1 is LGHNA and CDR2 is YSLEER in the germline V gene. This CDR3 is 15 amino acids long.

This rearrangement joins TRBV6-5 to TRBJ1-5; no clear D gene. Germline values: CDR1 MNHEY, CDR2 SVGAGI. CDR3 size: 13 residues. V was pared by 2 bases and J by 5 bases, with 7 bases between. CDR3 nucleotides: TGTGCCAGCAGTTACATACCGTATCAGCCCCAGCATTTT. Translation gives CASSYIPYQPQHF.

About this clone itself: This same CDR3 is encoded by further DNA sequences in the sample. V usage is TRBV9 and J usage is TRBJ1-5, with unresolved D. Germline V gives CDR1 SGDLS, CDR2 YYNGEE. The CDR3 runs to 15 residues. Trimming pared 0 bases from V and 0 bases from J, leaving 7 bases between. DNA of the CDR3: TGTGCCAGCAGCGTAGAAGGTCATAGCAATCAGCCCCAGCATTTT. It yields the protein CASSVEGHSNQPQHF.

This chain links TRBV11-2 with TRBJ1-3, with D tentatively TRBD1 (6 bases). The CDR3 totals 18 residues. Between the trimmed V and J ends, which lost 5 bases and 0 bases, there was a span of 20 bases. Germline CDR1 SGHAT, CDR2 FQNNGV. CDR3 region: CASSRDRTGVLSGNTIYF. For the CDR3, the DNA is TGTGCCAGCAGCCGCGACAGGACTGGGGTCCTCTCTGGAAACACCATATATTTT.

V is TRBV15 and J is TRBJ2-1; D perhaps matches TRBD2 (6 bases). Per germline, CDR1 LNHNV and CDR2 YYDKDF (reference sequence). Trimming shortened V by 0 bases and J by 0 bases, and 21 bases separated the two germline ends. This CDR3 is built from 20 residues. CDR3 nucleotide sequence: TGTGCCACCAGCAGAGATCTCCGGGACTCTTACTTTAGCTCCTACAATGAGCAGTTCTTC. Residues: CATSRDLRDSYFSSYNEQFF. Looking up the rest from reference TRBV15 and TRBJ2-1 gives the full variable domain: DAMVIQNPRYQVTQFGKPVTLSCSQTLNHNVMYWYQQKSSQAPKLLFHYYDKDFNNEADTPDNFQSRRPNTSFCFLDIRSPGLGDTAMYLCATSRDLRDSYFSSYNEQFFGPGTRLTVL.

V and J are TRBV15 and TRBJ1-2; D uncertain. The V gene lost 1 base and the J gene lost 7 bases, with 13 bases spanning the gap. The V gene's germline CDR1 is LNHNV and CDR2 YYDKDF (reference sequence). CDR3 length: 14 amino acids. CDR3 region: CATSRASRFGGYTF. Here the CDR3 DNA reads TGTGCCACCAGCAGAGCAAGCAGGTTCGGTGGCTACACCTTC.